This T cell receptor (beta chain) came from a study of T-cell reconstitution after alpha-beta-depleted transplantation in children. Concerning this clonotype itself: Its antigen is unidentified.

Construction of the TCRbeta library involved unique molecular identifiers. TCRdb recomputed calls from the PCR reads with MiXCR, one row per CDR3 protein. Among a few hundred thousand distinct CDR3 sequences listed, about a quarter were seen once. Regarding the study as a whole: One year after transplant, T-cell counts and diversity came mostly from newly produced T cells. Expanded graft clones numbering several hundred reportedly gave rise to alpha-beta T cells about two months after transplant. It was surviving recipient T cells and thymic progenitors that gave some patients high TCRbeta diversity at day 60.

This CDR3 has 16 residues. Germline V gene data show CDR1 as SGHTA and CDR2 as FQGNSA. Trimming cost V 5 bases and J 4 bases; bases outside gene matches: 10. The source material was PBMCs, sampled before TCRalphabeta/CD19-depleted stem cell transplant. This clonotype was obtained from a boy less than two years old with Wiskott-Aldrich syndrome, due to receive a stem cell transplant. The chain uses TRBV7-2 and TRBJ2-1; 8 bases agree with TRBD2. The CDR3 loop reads CASSPSGTREYNEQFF. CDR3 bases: TGTGCCAGCAGCCCCAGCGGGACTAGAGAGTACAATGAGCAGTTCTTC.